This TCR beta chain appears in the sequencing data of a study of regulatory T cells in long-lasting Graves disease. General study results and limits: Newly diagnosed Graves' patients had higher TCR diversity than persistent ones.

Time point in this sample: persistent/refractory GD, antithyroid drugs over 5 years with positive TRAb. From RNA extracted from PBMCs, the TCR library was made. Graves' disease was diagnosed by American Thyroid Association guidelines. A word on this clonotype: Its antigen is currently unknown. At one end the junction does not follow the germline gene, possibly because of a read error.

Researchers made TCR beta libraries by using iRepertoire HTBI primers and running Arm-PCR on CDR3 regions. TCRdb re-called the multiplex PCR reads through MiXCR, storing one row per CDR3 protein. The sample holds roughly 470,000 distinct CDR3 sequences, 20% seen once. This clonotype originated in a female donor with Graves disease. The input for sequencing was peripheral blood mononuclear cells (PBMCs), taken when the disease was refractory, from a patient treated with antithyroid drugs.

In nucleotides, the CDR3 is TGCGCCGGCAGCTCTCGGGGGGAGCAGTACTTC. It encodes CAGSSRGEQYF. The genes are TRBV5-1 and TRBJ2-7, with D perhaps matching TRBD2 (6 bases). Germline V gene sequence: CDR1 SGHRS, CDR2 YFSETQ. The CDR3 is 11 residues long.